Listed here are 21 T cell receptor beta chains from one sample, sequenced in a study of cytomegalovirus exposure and HLA in healthy donors (dated by TCRdb to the late 2010s). Receptors were amplified or captured by the immunoSEQ multiplex PCR assay. A mixture of 60 forward primers for TCR Vbeta segments and 13 reverse primers for TCR Jbeta segments was used in the multiplex PCR. TCRdb carries this immuneACCESS record with in-frame sequences only. Its versions omit some clonotypes, under half of them owing to an unresolved V gene in the studies checked, with the rest unexplained. Within this sample are approximately 210,000 clones, with 82% of them counted one time only. Jointly, the top ten make up about 6% of the sample. The sample was PBMCs. Receptors originate from a man aged 35 to 55 in good health and CMV-seropositive.

The rearrangement joins TRBV19 to TRBJ1-1, with D uncertain. This CDR3 has 14 residues. Germline CDR1 and CDR2: LNHDA and SQIVND (reference sequence). Trimming took 5 bases from V and 2 from J, leaving 12 bases between them. In DNA form, the CDR3 reads TGTGCCAGTAGTCTCGGAGCCTACAACACTGAAGCTTTCTTT. Residues: CASSLGAYNTEAFF.

The chain links TRBV5-1 to TRBJ1-1, with D unclear. Germline V gene data show CDR1 as SGHRS and CDR2 as YFSETQ. The CDR3 is made up of 14 amino acids. V was pared by 0 bases and J by 7 bases, with 13 bases between. CDR3 in DNA: TGCGCCAGCAGCTTGGCCCAATCGGGGTTTGAAGCTTTCTTT. Translated, it gives CASSLAQSGFEAFF. The variable domain in full, completed from reference TRBV5-1 and TRBJ1-1, reads KAGVTQTPRYLIKTRGQQVTLSCSPISGHRSVSWYQQTPGQGLQFLFEYFSETQRNKGNFPGRFSGRQFSNSRSEMNVSTLELGDSALYLCASSLAQSGFEAFFGQGTRLTVV.

The gene calls are TRBV19 and TRBJ2-7; the D gene is possibly TRBD2 (5 bases). CDR3 length: 13 residues. CDR1 and CDR2 from the germline V gene are LNHDA and SQIVND (reference sequence). V lost 3 bases and J lost 2, with 8 bases in between. The CDR3: CASSMGEAYEQYF. CDR3 coding DNA: TGTGCCAGTAGTATGGGAGAAGCCTACGAGCAGTACTTC.

This chain uses TRBV30 with TRBJ1-1; TRBD1 matches 7 bases. The CDR3 is 15 residues long. In germline, CDR1 is GTSNPN, CDR2 SVGIG (reference sequence). Trimming took 1 base from V and 7 from J; bases not matched to a gene: 12. CDR3 sequence (DNA): TGTGCCTGGAGTGGGGTGTCAGGGGGTTTCGGTGAAGCTTTCTTT. Its translation: CAWSGVSGGFGEAFF. Supplemented by reference TRBV30 and TRBJ1-1, the full variable domain reads SQTIHQWPATLVQPVGSPLSLECTVEGTSNPNLYWYRQAAGRGLQLLFYSVGIGQISSEVPQNLSASRPQDRQFILSSKKLLLSDSGFYLCAWSGVSGGFGEAFFGQGTRLTVV.

The chain uses TRBV7-9 and TRBJ2-1; 9 bases line up with TRBD2. Trimming at V came to 8 bases and at J to 7 bases, leaving 12 bases not matched to a gene. Germline V gives CDR1 SEHNR, CDR2 FQNEAQ (reference sequence). The length of the CDR3 is 15 residues. The CDR3 DNA reads TGTGCCAGCTACATTAGCGGGAGTCGGGATAATGAGCAGTTCTTC. This translates into CASYISGSRDNEQFF.

The chain has TRBV21-1 and TRBJ2-7; no DNA check was done on the table's D call, TRBD1. TRBV21-1 is deemed a pseudogene. There are 11 residues in the CDR3. The CDR3 DNA sequence: TGTGCCAGCTGGGGGCCGTACGAGCAGTACTTC. This codes for CASWGPYEQYF.

The chain couples TRBV7-9 to TRBJ2-3, with D unclear. CDR3 size: 14 residues. Germline CDR1 and CDR2: SEHNR and FQNEAQ (reference sequence). The V end lost 1 base, the J end lost 6 bases, and 11 bases lay between the germline ends. In nucleotides, the CDR3 is TGTGCCAGCAGCTTAGTGGGTCCGAGGGATACGCAGTATTTT. It encodes CASSLVGPRDTQYF.

The V call is TRBV7-9, the J call TRBJ2-5, with 13 bases aligning to TRBD2. CDR1 is SEHNR and CDR2 is FQNEAQ in the germline V gene (reference sequence). The CDR3 contains 15 residues. With 2 bases clipped from V and 5 bases from J, the junction kept 2 bases outside the gene matches. The CDR3 reads CASSLMTSGRETQYF. The CDR3 bases are TGTGCCAGCAGCTTAATGACTAGCGGGAGGGAGACCCAGTACTTC.

The rearrangement links TRBV7-7 to TRBJ2-1; D might be TRBD2 (6 bases). Germline loops: CDR1 SSHAT, CDR2 FNYEAQ (reference sequence). V was clipped by 5 bases and J by 9 bases, with 20 bases between them. The length of the CDR3 is 15 residues. CDR3 loop: CASSLSRGGKGEQFF. The CDR3 coding sequence is TGTGCCAGCAGCCTATCGCGAGGCGGGAAAGGTGAGCAGTTCTTC.

This clone showed up just a few times. The rearrangement links TRBV7-9 to TRBJ2-5; TRBD2 aligns across 8 bases. Germline values: CDR1 SEHNR, CDR2 FQNEAQ (reference sequence). V was clipped by 3 bases and J by 5 bases; unmatched bases: 8. This CDR3 region has 15 residues. The CDR3 loop is CASSLWIGRAETQYF. The CDR3 region has the DNA TGTGCCAGCAGCTTGTGGATCGGGAGGGCTGAGACCCAGTACTTC.

The V and J genes are TRBV5-1 and TRBJ2-1; 10 bases fit TRBD2. Germline values: CDR1 SGHRS, CDR2 YFSETQ. The CDR3 length is 15 residues. The V and J ends lost 3 bases and 4 bases, in that order; junction bases with no gene match: 4. DNA for the CDR3: TGCGCCAGCAGCTCCGGGACTAGCGTATACAATGAGCAGTTCTTC. Its protein product is CASSSGTSVYNEQFF.

Note on this clone: A read error may account for a junction end that differs from germline. The V and J genes are TRBV19 and TRBJ1-1; TRBD1 matches at 8 bases. Germline loops: CDR1 LNHDA, CDR2 SQIVND (reference sequence). This CDR3 contains 14 residues. The DNA of the CDR3 is TGTGCCAGTAGTATGAGGGACAGGAGTGCTGAAGCCTTCTTT. Encoded protein: CASSMRDRSAEAFF.

This chain links TRBV15 with TRBJ2-5; tentative D call: TRBD1 (6 bases). Trimming left V 6 bases short and J 5 bases short, with 22 bases between. The V gene's germline CDR1 is LNHNV and CDR2 YYDKDF (reference sequence). This CDR3 region has 16 residues. CDR3 DNA sequence: TGTGCCACCAGAGCCGGAGACAGGACCTTTGGGGAGACCCAGTACTTC. It is translated as CATRAGDRTFGETQYF.

This clone came up once. Here the CDR3 DNA reads TGTGCCATCACCGGGACAGGGGTTGGTTATGGCTACACCTTC. Amino acids: CAITGTGVGYGYTF. This chain joins TRBV10-3 and TRBJ1-2; 10 nucleotides agree with TRBD1. Germline assignment: CDR1 ENHRY and CDR2 SYGVKD. J was trimmed by 5 bases and V by 7 bases; bases with no gene match: 7. This CDR3 contains 14 residues.

V and J are TRBV7-2 and TRBJ1-2, with 7 bases that match TRBD1. V shed 2 bases and J 5 bases; nucleotides not matched to a gene: 8. This CDR3 spans 15 amino acids. From germline, CDR1 is SGHTA and CDR2 FQGNSA. CDR3 DNA: TGTGCCAGCAGCTTAAGGGCGGGACAGCTGTATGGCTACACCTTC. Translation: CASSLRAGQLYGYTF. Combining the CDR3 with reference TRBV7-2 and TRBJ1-2 gives the whole variable domain GAGVSQSPSNKVTEKGKDVELRCDPISGHTALYWYRQSLGQGLEFLIYFQGNSAPDKSGLPSDRFSAERTGGSVSTLTIQRTQQEDSAVYLCASSLRAGQLYGYTFGSGTRLTVV.

In its sample, this clone was seen once. The chain uses TRBV6-1 and TRBJ2-5, with 8 bases fitting TRBD2. The J call is doubtful: the DNA matches TRBJ2-7 better. Germline CDR1 and CDR2: MNHNS and SASEGT. This CDR3 region has 13 residues. For the CDR3, the DNA is TGTGCCAGCAGATCCGGGACTAGCTACGAGCAGTACTTC. This encodes CASRSGTSYEQYF.

The CDR3 is CSASLAGGEQYV. The CDR3 region has the DNA TGCAGCGCTTCACTAGCGGGAGGGGAGCAGTACGTC. The chain uses TRBV29-1 and TRBJ2-7; TRBD2 matches 13 bases. Germline CDR1 and CDR2: SQVTM and ANQGSEA. Trimming took 7 bases from V and 7 from J; bases not matched to a gene: 4. This CDR3 region has 12 residues.

The chain uses TRBV6-5 and TRBJ2-5, with TRBD1 as a possible D gene (5 bases). CDR1 MNHEY and CDR2 SVGAGI come from the germline V gene. The V end was cut by 7 bases, the J end by 5 bases, with 11 bases between. The CDR3 totals 12 residues. DNA for the CDR3: TGTGCCAGCAAGGGGAATAGGGAGACCCAGTACTTC. Translation gives CASKGNRETQYF.

The gene calls are TRBV27 and TRBJ2-7; D unresolved. V was shortened by 3 bases and J by 3 bases, with 12 bases between the two germline ends. Germline V gives CDR1 MNHEY, CDR2 SMNVEV (reference sequence). The CDR3 runs 14 residues. The CDR3 DNA reads as TGTGCCAGCAGTTTCGGCAGGATGGGCTACGAGCAGTACTTC. Encoded protein: CASSFGRMGYEQYF.

The gene calls are TRBV30 and TRBJ2-7, with a tentative D call TRBD2 (5 bases). Germline V gives CDR1 GTSNPN, CDR2 SVGIG (reference sequence). Trimming shortened V by 4 bases and J by 5 bases, and 21 bases separated the two germline ends. CDR3 size: 15 residues. DNA for the CDR3: TGTGCCTGGACACGAGAGGAGCAGAGCGGTAACGAGCAGTACTTC. This encodes CAWTREEQSGNEQYF.

This clone was detected only a few times. The gene calls are TRBV5-4 and TRBJ1-1; no reliable D call. Deletions cut 9 bases from V and 1 base from J, with 10 bases between. This CDR3 region has 12 residues. Germline CDR1 and CDR2: SGHNT and YYREEE (reference sequence). The chain's CDR3 is CATSPGNTEAFF. The CDR3 DNA is TGTGCCACCTCCCCAGGGAACACTGAAGCTTTCTTT.